This T cell receptor beta chain derives from a study of CD8+ T cells in alopecia areata. In the study overall: Tofacitinib administration to treated patients was oral, at 5 to 10 mg twice daily. Study-wide findings and caveats: TCR sharing across patients was less clear than in mice, possibly HLA-related.

Extraction of RNA preceded its reverse transcription into cDNA, which served as the sequencing template. The repertoire was sequenced with immunoSEQ multiplex PCR; TCRdb's copy has only in-frame clones and lacks some. The data show roughly 170,000 clones, 50% to 70% seen once. This clone was seen a few times. What it recognizes is unknown. V was clipped by 5 bases and J by 12 bases; unmatched bases: 13. This CDR3 comprises 15 residues. CDR1 SGHTA and CDR2 FQGNSA come from the germline V gene. Sample: CD4+ T cells sorted from blood, taken at week 0. The receptor's source is a human donor with alopecia areata. V is TRBV7-2 and J is TRBJ2-4; 10 nucleotides match TRBD2. CDR3 in amino acids: CASSRLAGAGGNQYF. For the CDR3, the DNA is TGTGCCAGCAGCCGCCTAGCGGGGGCCGGGGGGAATCAGTACTTC.